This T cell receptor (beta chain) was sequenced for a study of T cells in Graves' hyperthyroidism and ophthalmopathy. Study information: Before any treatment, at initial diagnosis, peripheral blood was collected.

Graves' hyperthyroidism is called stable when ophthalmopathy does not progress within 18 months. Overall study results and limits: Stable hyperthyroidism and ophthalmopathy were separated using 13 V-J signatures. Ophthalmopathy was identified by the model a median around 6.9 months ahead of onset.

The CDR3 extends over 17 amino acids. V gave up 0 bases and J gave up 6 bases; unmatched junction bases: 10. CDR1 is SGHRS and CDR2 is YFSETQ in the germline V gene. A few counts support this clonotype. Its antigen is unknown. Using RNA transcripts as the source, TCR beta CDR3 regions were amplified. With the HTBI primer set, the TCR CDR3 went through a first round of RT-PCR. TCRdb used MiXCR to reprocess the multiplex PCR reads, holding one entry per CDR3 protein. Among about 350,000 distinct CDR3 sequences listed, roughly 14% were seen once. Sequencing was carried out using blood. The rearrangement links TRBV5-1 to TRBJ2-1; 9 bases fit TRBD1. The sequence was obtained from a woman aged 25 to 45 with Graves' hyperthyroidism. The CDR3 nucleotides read TGCGCCAGCAGCTTGGGTCTGCTGGGACAGGGTGGCAATGAGCAGTTCTTC. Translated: CASSLGLLGQGGNEQFF.